This T cell receptor beta chain was captured in a study of cytotoxic CD8 clonotypes in ibrutinib-treated CLL. Looking at the study overall: Across the patients, some eleven were relapsed/refractory, 15 treatment-naive and 17 to 18 IGHV unmutated. Notes on the study in general: Increased clonality at ibrutinib response gave way to a return toward baseline at progression. Measured clonality at baseline was greater than in age-matched healthy donors and tracked with circulating CD8+ T-cell counts.

Generated by immunoSEQ multiplex PCR, the TCRdb table keeps only in-frame clones and is missing some. Among about 85,000 clones listed, more than 75% were seen once. Worth noting for this clone: Its antigen is unknown.

This sample comprised PBMCs, obtained after 12 months of ibrutinib treatment. The TCR originated in a human donor with chronic lymphocytic leukemia.

CDR3 sequence: CASSPGGLATDTQYF. CDR3 DNA: TGTGCCAGCAGCCCGGGGGGACTAGCCACAGATACGCAGTATTTT. The V gene is TRBV7-2, the J gene TRBJ2-3, with 9 nucleotides matching TRBD2. CDR1 and CDR2 (germline): SGHTA, FQGNSA. The CDR3 consists of 15 residues. V dropped 5 bases and J dropped 2; count of bases not matched to a gene: 5.